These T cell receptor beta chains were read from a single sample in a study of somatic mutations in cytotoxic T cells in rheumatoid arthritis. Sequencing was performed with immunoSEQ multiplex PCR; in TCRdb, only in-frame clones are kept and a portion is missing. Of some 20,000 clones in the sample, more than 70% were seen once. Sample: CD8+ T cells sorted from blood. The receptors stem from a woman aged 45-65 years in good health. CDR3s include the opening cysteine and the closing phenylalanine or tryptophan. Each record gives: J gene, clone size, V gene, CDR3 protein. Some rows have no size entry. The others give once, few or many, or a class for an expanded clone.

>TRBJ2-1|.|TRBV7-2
CASSPGLGLYNEQFF
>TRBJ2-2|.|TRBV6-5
CASSSLDRGRTGELFF
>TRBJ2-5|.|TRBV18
CASSPIRETQYF
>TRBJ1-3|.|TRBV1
CTSREEAISSGNTIYF
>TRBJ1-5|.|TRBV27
CASSLAGESQPQHF
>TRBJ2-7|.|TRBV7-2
CASSPFAGGYEQYF
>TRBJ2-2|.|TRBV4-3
CASSPLTGVPTGELFF
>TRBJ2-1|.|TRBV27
CASSPAYNEQFF
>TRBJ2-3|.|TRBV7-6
CASSLGHTDTQYF
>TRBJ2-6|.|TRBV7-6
CASSPGSGSGANVLTF
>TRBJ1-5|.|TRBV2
CASSEDRDRLWKYSNQPQHF
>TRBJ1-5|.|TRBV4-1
CASSQVPNQPQHF
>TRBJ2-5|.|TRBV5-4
CASSLVVGGRAETQYF
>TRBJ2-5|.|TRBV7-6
CASERGGGETQYF
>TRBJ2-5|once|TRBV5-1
CASSLALGETQYF
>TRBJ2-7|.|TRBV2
CASSDYLTSTYEQYF
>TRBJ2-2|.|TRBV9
CASSVATAGELFF
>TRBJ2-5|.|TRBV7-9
CASSQREETQYF
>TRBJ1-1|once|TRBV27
CASSLEWGTEAFF
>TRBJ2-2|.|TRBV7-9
CASSLPVLGTGELFF
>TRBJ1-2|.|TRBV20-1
CSAEGESYTF
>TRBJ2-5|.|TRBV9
CASSVGGEETQYF
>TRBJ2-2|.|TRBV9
CASSVEAGLNTGELFF
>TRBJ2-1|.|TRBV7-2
CASSLKGSYNEQFF
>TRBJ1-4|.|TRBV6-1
CATTPRQANEKLFF
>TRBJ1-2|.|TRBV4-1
CASSPGQGYGYTF
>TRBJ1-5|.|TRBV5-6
CASSSRRGNNQPQHF
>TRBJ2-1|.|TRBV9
CASSAAGGGAREQFF
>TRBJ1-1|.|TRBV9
CASSVGTPDEAFF
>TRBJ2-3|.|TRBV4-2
CASSQDTERRTDTQYF
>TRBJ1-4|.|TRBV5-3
CARSRGGSATNEKLFF